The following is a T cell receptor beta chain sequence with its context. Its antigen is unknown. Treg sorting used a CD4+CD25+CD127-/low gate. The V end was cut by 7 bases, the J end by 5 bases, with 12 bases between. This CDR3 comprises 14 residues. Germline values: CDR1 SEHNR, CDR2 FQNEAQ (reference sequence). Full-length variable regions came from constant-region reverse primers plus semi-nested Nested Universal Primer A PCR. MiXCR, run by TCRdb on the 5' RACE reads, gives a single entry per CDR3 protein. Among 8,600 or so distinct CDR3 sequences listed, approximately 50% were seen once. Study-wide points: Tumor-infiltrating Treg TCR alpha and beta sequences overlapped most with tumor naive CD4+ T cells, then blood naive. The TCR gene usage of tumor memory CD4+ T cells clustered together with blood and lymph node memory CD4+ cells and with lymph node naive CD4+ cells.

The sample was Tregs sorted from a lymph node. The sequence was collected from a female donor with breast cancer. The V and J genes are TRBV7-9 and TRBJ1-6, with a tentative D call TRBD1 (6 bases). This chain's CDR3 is CASTKGGNNSPLHF. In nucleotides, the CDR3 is TGTGCCAGCACCAAAGGGGGGAATAATTCACCCCTCCACTTT.